A single sample gave rise to the 28 T cell receptor beta chains below, sequenced in a study of cytomegalovirus exposure and HLA in healthy donors. PCR employed 60 Vbeta and 13 Jbeta primers. Sequenced by immunoSEQ multiplex PCR; TCRdb stores in-frame clones only, minus some. This sample contains over 100,000 clones. Sequencing was performed on PBMCs. The receptors here all came from a woman aged 40 to 49 in good health and CMV-seropositive.

Points on this clone: The junction does not match germline at one end; this may be a read error. V gene TRBV2 combines with J gene TRBJ1-1, with D unresolved. CDR1 and CDR2 (germline): SNHLY, FYNNEI. This CDR3 comprises 14 residues. The CDR3 nucleotides read TGTGCCAGCAGTGAGCTATCCATGAACGCTGAAGCTTTCTTT. This codes for CASSELSMNAEAFF. Based on the CDR3 plus reference TRBV2 and TRBJ1-1, the full variable domain is EPEVTQTPSHQVTQMGQEVILRCVPISNHLYFYWYRQILGQKVEFLVSFYNNEISEKSEIFDDQFSVERPDGSNFTLKIRSTKLEDSAMYFCASSELSMNAEAFFGQGTRLTVV.

V usage is TRBV5-4 and J usage is TRBJ2-3; TRBD1 agrees at 7 bases. V lost 3 bases and J lost 4; bases outside the gene matches: 8. CDR1 and CDR2 (germline): SGHNT, YYREEE (reference sequence). CDR3 size: 15 residues. Here the CDR3 DNA reads TGTGCCAGCAGCTCGTCGGGACAGCAATCAGATACGCAGTATTTT. Amino acids: CASSSSGQQSDTQYF.

CDR3 sequence (DNA): TGTGCCAGCAGCTTATGGGGCGGGGAGGGGACAGATACGCAGTATTTT. Translating gives CASSLWGGEGTDTQYF. This chain links TRBV7-9 with TRBJ2-3; 7 bases are a match to TRBD2. From germline, CDR1 is SEHNR and CDR2 FQNEAQ (reference sequence). Trimming at V came to 2 bases and at J to 3 bases, leaving 8 bases not matched to a gene. The CDR3 runs 16 residues.

The chain employs TRBV13 and TRBJ2-1; the match to TRBD1 covers 7 bases. Germline V gene data show CDR1 as PRHDT and CDR2 as FYEKMQ (reference sequence). Germline trimming cut 9 bases from V and 10 bases from J; bases unmatched to any gene: 9. The CDR3 is made up of 12 amino acids. Here the CDR3 DNA reads TGTGCCAGTACCCGGACAGGCGGCGAGCAGTTCTTC. Translated, it gives CASTRTGGEQFF.

The rearrangement links TRBV25-1 to TRBJ2-7; 8 bases line up with TRBD1. In germline, CDR1 is MGHDK, CDR2 SYGVNS. This CDR3 spans 12 amino acids. Unmatched junction bases numbered 2, after V lost 6 bases and J lost 4 bases. In DNA form, the CDR3 reads TGTGCCAGCAGGGACAGGGAGTACGAGCAGTACTTC. This sequence encodes CASRDREYEQYF.

In DNA form, the CDR3 reads TGCGCCAGCAGCTTGGAGGGACAGGGTGTACAGCCCCAGCATTTT. This codes for CASSLEGQGVQPQHF. This chain links TRBV5-1 with TRBJ1-5, with TRBD1 identical over 9 bases. CDR1 is SGHRS and CDR2 is YFSETQ in the germline V gene. V trimming: 0 bases; J trimming: 7 bases; junction bases outside the gene matches: 5. This CDR3 comprises 15 residues. Looking up the rest from reference TRBV5-1 and TRBJ1-5 gives the full variable domain: KAGVTQTPRYLIKTRGQQVTLSCSPISGHRSVSWYQQTPGQGLQFLFEYFSETQRNKGNFPGRFSGRQFSNSRSEMNVSTLELGDSALYLCASSLEGQGVQPQHFGDGTRLSIL.

V and J are TRBV5-8 and TRBJ1-1; D possibly corresponds to TRBD1 (6 bases). The CDR3 runs to 15 residues. The V gene lost 5 bases and the J gene lost 2 bases, with 16 bases spanning the gap. Germline V lookup: CDR1 SGHTS, CDR2 YDEGEE. The CDR3 protein is CASSSHGGPNTEAFF. CDR3 in DNA: TGTGCCAGCAGTTCCCACGGGGGGCCCAACACTGAAGCTTTCTTT.

The gene calls are TRBV7-9 and TRBJ1-2; 12 nucleotides line up with TRBD1. CDR1 SEHNR and CDR2 FQNEAQ come from the germline V gene (reference sequence). J was trimmed by 4 bases and V by 0 bases; bases with no gene match: 0. CDR3 length equals 15 residues. The CDR3 coding sequence is TGTGCCAGCAGCTTAGCGGGACAGGGGGCCTATGGCTACACCTTC. It specifies CASSLAGQGAYGYTF. Full variable domain (missing parts from reference TRBV7-9 and TRBJ1-2): DTGVSQNPRHKITKRGQNVTFRCDPISEHNRLYWYRQTLGQGPEFLTYFQNEAQLEKSRLLSDRFSAERPKGSFSTLEIQRTEQGDSAMYLCASSLAGQGAYGYTFGSGTRLTVV.

This chain links TRBV28 with TRBJ1-2; 8 bases line up with TRBD1. Germline values: CDR1 MDHEN, CDR2 SYDVKM. J gave up 7 bases and V 5 bases, and 9 bases lay outside the gene matches. The CDR3 is made up of 14 amino acids. The CDR3 sequence is CASSTFDRGLGYTF. DNA of the CDR3: TGTGCCAGCAGTACCTTCGACAGGGGCCTTGGCTACACCTTC.

V usage is TRBV7-8 and J usage is TRBJ2-5; D is possibly TRBD1 (6 bases). Deletions cut 5 bases from V and 5 bases from J, with 12 bases between. CDR3 length: 13 amino acids. CDR1 and CDR2 (germline): SGHVS, FQNEAQ. The CDR3 region is CASSPGHLETQYF. The CDR3 nucleotides read TGTGCCAGCAGCCCGGGACATTTGGAGACCCAGTACTTC.

The gene calls are TRBV9 and TRBJ1-1; 7 bases are shared with TRBD1. Per the germline V gene, CDR1 is SGDLS and CDR2 is YYNGEE. CDR3 length: 15 amino acids. J was trimmed by 5 bases and V by 3 bases; bases with no gene match: 10. CDR3 sequence: CASSDNRGEMTEAFF. The DNA of the CDR3 is TGTGCCAGCAGCGACAACAGGGGTGAAATGACTGAAGCTTTCTTT. Drawing the rest from reference TRBV9 and TRBJ1-1, the complete variable domain is DSGVTQTPKHLITATGQRVTLRCSPRSGDLSVYWYQQSLDQGLQFLIQYYNGEERAKGNILERFSAQQFPDLHSELNLSSLELGDSALYFCASSDNRGEMTEAFFGQGTRLTVV.

The V call is TRBV6-5, the J call TRBJ2-3; D gene ambiguous. V lost 0 bases, J lost 9 bases, and 13 bases lay in between. The CDR3 runs to 14 residues. The germline CDR1 and CDR2 sequences are MNHEY and SVGAGI. The chain's CDR3 is CASSYSPAEATQYF. The CDR3 nucleotides read TGTGCCAGCAGTTACTCTCCTGCCGAGGCGACGCAGTATTTT.

V is TRBV7-9 and J is TRBJ1-1, with 7 bases matching TRBD1. Trimming cost V 3 bases and J 5 bases; bases outside gene matches: 6. Germline CDR1 and CDR2: SEHNR and FQNEAQ (reference sequence). The CDR3 totals 14 residues. The CDR3 loop reads CASSFLQGTTEAFF. The CDR3 region has the DNA TGTGCCAGCAGCTTTCTACAGGGGACAACTGAAGCTTTCTTT.

The chain is built from TRBV5-4 and TRBJ2-1, with D perhaps TRBD2 (5 bases). The CDR3 runs to 16 residues. Trimming pared 5 bases from V and 0 bases from J, leaving 15 bases between. CDR1 and CDR2 from the germline V gene are SGHNT and YYREEE (reference sequence). The CDR3 DNA follows: TGTGCCAGCAGTTCGGAGCGGATTAGCTCCTACAATGAGCAGTTCTTC. It translates to CASSSERISSYNEQFF.

CDR3 amino acids: CASSAWTDSTYEQYF. The CDR3 nucleotides are TGTGCCAGCAGTGCTTGGACAGATTCTACCTACGAGCAGTACTTC. The J gene is TRBJ2-7, the V gene TRBV27; TRBD1 might be the D (6 bases). The germline gives CDR1 MNHEY, CDR2 SMNVEV (reference sequence). V was pared by 5 bases and J by 2 bases, with 16 bases between. The CDR3 sequence is 15 residues long.

The chain couples TRBV5-1 to TRBJ1-4; 7 bases line up with TRBD1. The ends lost 4 bases at V and 4 bases at J; junction bases unmatched: 4. From germline, CDR1 is SGHRS and CDR2 YFSETQ. The CDR3 extends over 14 amino acids. CDR3: CASSLGQNNEKLFF. The CDR3 DNA reads TGCGCCAGCAGCCTGGGACAGAATAATGAAAAACTGTTTTTT.

The chain employs TRBV30 and TRBJ2-1; 7 bases match TRBD2. Per the germline V gene, CDR1 is GTSNPN and CDR2 is SVGIG (reference sequence). Trimming removed 5 bases from V and 7 bases from J; junction bases left unmatched: 14. The CDR3 totals 15 residues. The CDR3 loop is CAWEGGLDLGNEQFF. The CDR3 nucleotides are TGTGCCTGGGAGGGAGGGCTAGACTTGGGGAATGAGCAGTTCTTC.

The chain joins TRBV4-1 to TRBJ2-7; TRBD1 aligns across 8 bases. Germline V gives CDR1 MGHRA, CDR2 YSYEKL. The CDR3 loop spans 16 amino acids. V gave up 0 bases and J gave up 3 bases; unmatched junction bases: 7. CDR3 protein: CASSQDLRTGYYEQYF. CDR3 nucleotide sequence: TGCGCCAGCAGCCAAGATCTAAGGACAGGGTACTACGAGCAGTACTTC.

CDR3 sequence reads: CASSFGDRLGEQYF. The CDR3 DNA follows: TGTGCCAGCAGCTTTGGGGACAGGCTCGGCGAGCAGTACTTC. The rearrangement uses TRBV7-9 and TRBJ2-7, with 8 nucleotides matching TRBD1. Trimming removed 3 bases from V and 6 bases from J; junction bases left unmatched: 7. The CDR3 consists of 14 residues. CDR1 and CDR2 (germline): SEHNR, FQNEAQ (reference sequence).

The rearrangement links TRBV18 to TRBJ2-7, with D uncertain. CDR3 length equals 11 residues. The germline gives CDR1 KGHSH, CDR2 LQKENI. Trimming left V 2 bases short and J 5 bases short, with 4 bases between. The CDR3 coding sequence is TGTGCCAGCTCACCAGACAACGAGCAGTACTTC. Residues: CASSPDNEQYF.

The chain has TRBV4-1 and TRBJ1-3; D perhaps matches TRBD1 (5 bases). Germline V lookup: CDR1 MGHRA, CDR2 YSYEKL. Trimming cost V 5 bases and J 2 bases, with 13 bases left between them. The CDR3 runs to 15 residues. The CDR3 loop is CASSFPGGAGNTIYF. DNA of the CDR3: TGCGCCAGCAGCTTCCCTGGGGGGGCTGGAAACACCATATATTTT.

This sequence joins TRBV12-5 and TRBJ2-3, with TRBD2 matching 9 bases. The CDR3 covers 19 residues. Trimming at V came to 3 bases and at J to 3 bases, leaving 16 bases not matched to a gene. CDR1 LGHNT and CDR2 FRNRAP come from the germline V gene. CDR3 coding DNA: TGTGCTAGTGGTTTCTTTCGAGGAGGGGTAGCGGGGGAGACAGATACGCAGTATTTT. Amino acids: CASGFFRGGVAGETDTQYF.

This chain joins TRBV28 and TRBJ1-2, with TRBD1 matching over 7 bases. V shed 7 bases, J shed 5 bases, and the junction held 7 bases outside the gene matches. The CDR3 consists of 13 residues. CDR1 and CDR2 from the germline V gene are MDHEN and SYDVKM. CDR3 bases: TGTGCCAGCACGGAGGACAGGACTTATGGCTACACCTTC. It yields the protein CASTEDRTYGYTF.

The V call is TRBV4-3, the J call TRBJ2-2, with TRBD2 matching 9 bases. Germline values: CDR1 LGHNA, CDR2 YSLEER. J gave up 4 bases and V 3 bases, and 6 bases lay outside the gene matches. The CDR3 sequence is 16 residues long. The CDR3 DNA is TGCGCCAGCAGCCAGCGACTAGCGGTGAGCACCGGGGAGCTGTTTTTT. Residues: CASSQRLAVSTGELFF.

This chain uses TRBV7-3 with TRBJ2-5; 9 positions agree with TRBD1. Germline CDR1 is SGHTA and CDR2 is FQGTGA. The CDR3 loop spans 15 amino acids. Losses at the gene ends were 5 bases for V and 5 bases for J; bases not matched to a gene: 9. The CDR3 DNA follows: TGTGCCAGCAGCCCCCAACAGGGGGCTCGGGAGACCCAGTACTTC. This translates into CASSPQQGARETQYF.

The rearrangement joins TRBV28 to TRBJ2-7; 10 bases match TRBD2. This CDR3 is built from 14 residues. Germline CDR1 MDHEN, CDR2 SYDVKM. With 5 bases clipped from V and 2 bases from J, the junction kept 3 bases outside the gene matches. CDR3 sequence: CASSTSGTTYEQYF. CDR3 coding DNA: TGTGCCAGCAGTACTAGCGGGACCACCTACGAGCAGTACTTC.

The V and J genes are TRBV25-1 and TRBJ2-1; 14 nucleotides match TRBD2. Trimming cost V 4 bases and J 12 bases; bases outside gene matches: 5. This CDR3 has 14 amino acids. The germline V gene encodes CDR1 MGHDK and CDR2 SYGVNS. CDR3 DNA sequence: TGTGCCAGCAGTGTCGGGACTAGCGGGGGAAGGCAGTTCTTC. Protein product: CASSVGTSGGRQFF.

This chain joins TRBV9 and TRBJ1-5; D is ambiguous. Germline V gene sequence: CDR1 SGDLS, CDR2 YYNGEE. Trimming pared 0 bases from V and 0 bases from J, leaving 4 bases between. CDR3 length: 14 amino acids. CDR3 protein: CASSVGNSNQPQHF. The CDR3 nucleotides are TGTGCCAGCAGCGTAGGTAATAGCAATCAGCCCCAGCATTTT.